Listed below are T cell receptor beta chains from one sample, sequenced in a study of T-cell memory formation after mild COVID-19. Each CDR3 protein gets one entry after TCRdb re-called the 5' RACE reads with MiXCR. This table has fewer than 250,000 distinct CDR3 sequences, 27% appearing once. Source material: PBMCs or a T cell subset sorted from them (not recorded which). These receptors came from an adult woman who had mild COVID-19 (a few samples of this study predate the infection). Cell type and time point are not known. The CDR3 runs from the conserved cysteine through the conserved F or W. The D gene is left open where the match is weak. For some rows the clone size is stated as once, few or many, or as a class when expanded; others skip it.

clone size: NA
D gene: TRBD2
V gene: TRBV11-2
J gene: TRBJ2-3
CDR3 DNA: TGTGCCAGCAGCTCGTTAGCGGGGGTGGATACGCAGTATTTT
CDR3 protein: CASSSLAGVDTQYF

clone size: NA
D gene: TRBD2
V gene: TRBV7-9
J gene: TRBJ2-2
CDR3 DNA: TGTGCCAGCAGCTTGAGTCCCAGCGGGAGTTCCGGGGAGCTGTTTTTT
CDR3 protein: CASSLSPSGSSGELFF

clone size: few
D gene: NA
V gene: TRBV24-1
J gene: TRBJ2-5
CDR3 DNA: TGTGCCACCAGTGACCACGGACAGACGGGGGAGACCCAGTACTTC
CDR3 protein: CATSDHGQTGETQYF

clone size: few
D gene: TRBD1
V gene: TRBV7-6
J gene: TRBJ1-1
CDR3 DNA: TGTGCCAGCAGCTTCTGGGACAGGGGGCAGACTGAAGCTTTCTTT
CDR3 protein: CASSFWDRGQTEAFF

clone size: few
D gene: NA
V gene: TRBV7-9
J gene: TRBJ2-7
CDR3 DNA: TGTGCCAGCAGCCTCGGACACGGCCACTCCTACGAGCAGTACTTC
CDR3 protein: CASSLGHGHSYEQYF

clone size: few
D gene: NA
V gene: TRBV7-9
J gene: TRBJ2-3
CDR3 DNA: TGTGCCAGCAGTCCGGACTCCTCGGGTGGCACAGATACGCAGTATTTT
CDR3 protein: CASSPDSSGGTDTQYF

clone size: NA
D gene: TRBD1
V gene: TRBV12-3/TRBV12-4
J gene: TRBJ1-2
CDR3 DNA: TGTGCCAGCAGTCGAACGACAGGGGCATATGGCTACACCTTC
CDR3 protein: CASSRTTGAYGYTF

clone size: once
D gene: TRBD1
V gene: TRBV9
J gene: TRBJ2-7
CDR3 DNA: TGTGCCAGCAGCGAGTCTGGACAGGGCTACGAGCAGTACTTC
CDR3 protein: CASSESGQGYEQYF

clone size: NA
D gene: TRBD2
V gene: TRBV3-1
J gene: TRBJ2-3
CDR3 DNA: TGTGCCAGCAGATCATTAGCGGGCCGTCCGGATACGCAGTATTTT
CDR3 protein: CASRSLAGRPDTQYF

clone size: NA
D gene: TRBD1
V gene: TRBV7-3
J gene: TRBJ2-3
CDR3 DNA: TGTGCCAGCAGCCCCCGACAGGGGAGAAATACGCAGTATTTT
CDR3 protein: CASSPRQGRNTQYF

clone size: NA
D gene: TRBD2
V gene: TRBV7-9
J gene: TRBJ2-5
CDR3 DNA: TGTGCCAGCAGCTTCATTACAGCGGGAGCTGAGACCCAGTACTTC
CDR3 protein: CASSFITAGAETQYF

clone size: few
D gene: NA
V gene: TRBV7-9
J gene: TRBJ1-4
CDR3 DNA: TGTGCCAGCAGCCGGTATGGGGAGAGTGAAAAACTGTTTTTT
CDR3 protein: CASSRYGESEKLFF

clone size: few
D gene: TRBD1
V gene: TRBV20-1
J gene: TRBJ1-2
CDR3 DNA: TGCAGTGCTAGAGATGTTGCCAACAGGGGCTATGGCTACACCTTC
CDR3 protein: CSARDVANRGYGYTF

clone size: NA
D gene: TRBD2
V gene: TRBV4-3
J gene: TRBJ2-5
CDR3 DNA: TGCGCCAGCAGCCAAGATTTGGCGGCTAGCGGACAACAAGAGACCCAGTACTTC
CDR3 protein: CASSQDLAASGQQETQYF

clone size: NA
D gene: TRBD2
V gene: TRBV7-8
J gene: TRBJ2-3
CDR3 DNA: TGTGCCAGCAGCCTCATAGCGGGGGGGCGGACGCAGTATTTT
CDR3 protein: CASSLIAGGRTQYF

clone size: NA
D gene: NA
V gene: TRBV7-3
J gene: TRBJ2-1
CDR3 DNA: TGTGCCAGCAGCTCCACTCCTGGGGCTGCTGAGCAGTTCTTC
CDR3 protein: CASSSTPGAAEQFF

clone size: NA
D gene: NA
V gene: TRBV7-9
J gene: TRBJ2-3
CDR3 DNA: TGTGCCAGCGCGGACACAGATACGCAGTATTTT
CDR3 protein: CASADTDTQYF

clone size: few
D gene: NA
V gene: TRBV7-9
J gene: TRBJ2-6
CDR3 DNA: TGTGCCAGCAGCCCAAGACAGCCACCCTCTGGGGCCAACGTCCTGACTTTC
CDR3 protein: CASSPRQPPSGANVLTF

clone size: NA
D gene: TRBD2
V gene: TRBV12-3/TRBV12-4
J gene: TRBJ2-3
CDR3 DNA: TGTGCCAGCAAAACTAGCGGGAGGCCAGATACGCAGTATTTT
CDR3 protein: CASKTSGRPDTQYF

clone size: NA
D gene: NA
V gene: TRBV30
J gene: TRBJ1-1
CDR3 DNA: TGTGCCTGGAGAATAGGCCTGAGGGCTTTCTTT
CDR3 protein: CAWRIGLRAFF

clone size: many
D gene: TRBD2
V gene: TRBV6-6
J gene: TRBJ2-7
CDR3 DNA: TGTGCCAGCAGTTACGCTAGCGGGAGGGCCTACGAGCAGTACTTC
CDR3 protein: CASSYASGRAYEQYF

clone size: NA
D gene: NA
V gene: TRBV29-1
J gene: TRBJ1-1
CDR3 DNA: TGCAGCTCGCGGAGGAACACTGAAGCTTTCTTT
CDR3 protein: CSSRRNTEAFF

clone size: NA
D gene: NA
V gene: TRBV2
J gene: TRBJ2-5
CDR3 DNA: TGTGCCAGCAGTGAAAGGCGCCAGACCCAGTACTTC
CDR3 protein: CASSERRQTQYF

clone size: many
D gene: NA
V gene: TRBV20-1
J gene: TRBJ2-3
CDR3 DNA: TGCAGTGCCGACGGGGGGCTACTCGACGGCACAGATACGCAGTATTTT
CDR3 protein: CSADGGLLDGTDTQYF

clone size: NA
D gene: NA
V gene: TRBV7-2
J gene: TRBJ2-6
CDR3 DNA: TGTGCCAGCACCCCGCGACAATCGGGGGCCAACGTCCTGACTTTC
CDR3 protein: CASTPRQSGANVLTF

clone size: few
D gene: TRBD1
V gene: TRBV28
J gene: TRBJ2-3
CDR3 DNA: TGTGCCAGCAGTGACCGGGACAGGGGGACAACTAGCACAGATACGCAGTATTTT
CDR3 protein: CASSDRDRGTTSTDTQYF

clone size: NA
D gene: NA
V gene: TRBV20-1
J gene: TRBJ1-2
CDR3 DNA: TGCAGTCCATCCCATAACTATGGCTACACCTTC
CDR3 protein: CSPSHNYGYTF

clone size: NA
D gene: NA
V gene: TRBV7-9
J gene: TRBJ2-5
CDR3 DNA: TGTGCCAGCAGCTTAGCGCAGGGGGGCGCGGAGACCCAGTACTTC
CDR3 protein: CASSLAQGGAETQYF

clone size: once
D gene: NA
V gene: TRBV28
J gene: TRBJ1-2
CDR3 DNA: TGTGCCAGCACCGTCCGACGGAGAAATGGCTACACCTTC
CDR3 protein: CASTVRRRNGYTF

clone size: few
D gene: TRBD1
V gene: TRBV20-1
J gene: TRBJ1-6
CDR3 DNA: TGCAGTGCTAGAGATTGGGAGGACAGGGTTTCACCCCTCCACTTT
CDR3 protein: CSARDWEDRVSPLHF

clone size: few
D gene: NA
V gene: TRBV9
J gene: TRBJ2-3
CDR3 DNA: TGTGCCAGCAGCGTAGTCACCCCCGGGGATACGCAGTATTTT
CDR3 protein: CASSVVTPGDTQYF

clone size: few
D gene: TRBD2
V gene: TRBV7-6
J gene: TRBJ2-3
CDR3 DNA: TGTGCCAGCAGCCGTCGCGGTAGCGGGGCTTCCACAGATACGCAGTATTTT
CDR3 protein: CASSRRGSGASTDTQYF